Listed below are T cell receptor beta chains from one sample, sequenced in a study of blood T cell repertoires in COVID-19. Profiling relied on immunoSEQ multiplex PCR, and the TCRdb table lists in-frame clones only, not all of them. The sample has approximately 270,000 clones, 70% to 90% seen once. Sequencing was done on a sample of PBMCs or T cells enriched from blood (not recorded which). These receptors were obtained from a woman in her thirties with acute COVID-19. The CDR3 runs from the conserved cysteine through the conserved F or W. D genes are given only for firm matches. Expanded clones get a size class; other rows say once, few or many, or leave the size out.

j_call v_call d_call clone_size cdr3_nt cdr3_aa
TRBJ2-7 TRBV7-2 TRBD2 - TGTGCCAGCAGCTTAGTGAGGCGGGGGACCTACGAGCAGTACTTC CASSLVRRGTYEQYF
TRBJ2-3 TRBV7-9 - - TGTGCCAGCAGCGCCATAACAGCTAGCACAGATACGCAGTATTTT CASSAITASTDTQYF
TRBJ2-2 TRBV6-4 - - TGTGCCAGCAGTGATTTGAGCTTCACCGGGGAGCTGTTTTTT CASSDLSFTGELFF
TRBJ2-2 TRBV27 - - TGTGCCAGCAGTTTACATGTTGGGAGACTAAACGGGGAGCTGTTTTTT CASSLHVGRLNGELFF
TRBJ2-1 TRBV6-4 - - TGTGCCAGCAGTGTCGACTACCCCTCAAATGAGCAGTTCTTC CASSVDYPSNEQFF
TRBJ1-2 TRBV5-4 - - TGTGCCAGCAGCTTGATCCAGGGGACGCAGGGCTATGGCTACACCTTC CASSLIQGTQGYGYTF
TRBJ1-1 TRBV27 TRBD1 - TGTGCCAGCAGTTGGACAGGGGGCTTGGGCACTGAAGCTTTCTTT CASSWTGGLGTEAFF
TRBJ1-5 TRBV27 TRBD1 - TGTGCCAGCAGTTCCGGGACAGGCCAGCCGCGCAATCAGCCCCAGCATTTT CASSSGTGQPRNQPQHF
TRBJ2-7 TRBV3-1/TRBV3-2 TRBD1 - TGTGCCAGCAGCCAAGGGGACAGGGACGAGCAGTACTTC CASSQGDRDEQYF
TRBJ2-1 TRBV27 TRBD2 - TGTGCCAGCAGTTTGGCGGGAGTTCATGCTGAGCAGTTCTTC CASSLAGVHAEQFF
TRBJ2-1 TRBV3-1/TRBV3-2 TRBD2 - TGTGCCAGCAGCCAAGGCCCGGGAGGCCCTGCGAATGAGCAGTTCTTC CASSQGPGGPANEQFF
TRBJ1-1 TRBV13 - once TGTGCCAGCAGCCCAACAGGGCGGACTGAAGCTTTCTTT CASSPTGRTEAFF
TRBJ2-7 TRBV6-5 - - TGTGCCAGCAGTTACTCTGGGACAACCTACGAGCAGTACTTC CASSYSGTTYEQYF